What follows are 20 T cell receptor beta chains derived from one specimen sequenced in a study of blood T cell repertoires in COVID-19 (dated by TCRdb to 2018 to 2020). The receptor library was made with the immunoSEQ multiplex PCR assay. TCRdb took this table from immuneACCESS and kept in-frame rearrangements with V and J called. Such tables lack part of the clones; where checked against another copy, unresolved V genes explain under half of the gap, and the rest is unexplained. The table for this sample lists 200,000 to 250,000 clones; roughly 80% of them were counted only once. The top ten constitute roughly 1.8% of the sample. Specimen: PBMCs or T cells enriched from blood (not recorded which). The receptor set was obtained from a man aged 60 to 75 who had recovered from COVID-19.

DNA for the CDR3: TGCAGCGTTGTCGACAGGGGGGACAATGAGCAGTTCTTC. This sequence encodes CSVVDRGDNEQFF. The V call is TRBV29-1, the J call TRBJ2-1, with 9 bases lining up with TRBD1. The CDR3 has 13 residues. Trimming at V came to 4 bases and at J to 5 bases, leaving 3 bases not matched to a gene. Looked up from germline, CDR1 is SQVTM and CDR2 is ANQGSEA.

V is TRBV19 and J is TRBJ1-4; unclear D gene. Trimming removed 5 bases at V and 3 bases at J, with 10 bases between. Per germline, CDR1 LNHDA and CDR2 SQIVND (reference sequence). The CDR3 is made up of 14 amino acids. The CDR3 coding sequence is TGTGCCAGTAGTGGGCGGGTCGCTAATGAAAAACTGTTTTTT. This encodes CASSGRVANEKLFF.

This chain links TRBV28 with TRBJ1-6; 8 positions match TRBD1. CDR1 and CDR2 from the germline V gene are MDHEN and SYDVKM. With V trimmed by 7 bases and J by 7 bases, 12 bases remained unmatched. This CDR3 contains 16 residues. CDR3 protein: CASTLRQGSGNSPLHF. CDR3 bases: TGTGCCAGCACCTTAAGACAGGGGAGTGGAAATTCACCCCTCCACTTT.

The chain couples TRBV6-5 to TRBJ2-7, with 10 bases fitting TRBD1. Germline V CDR1 and CDR2: MNHEY, SVGAGI. The V and J ends lost 2 bases and 6 bases, in that order; junction bases with no gene match: 4. The length of the CDR3 is 14 residues. Here the CDR3 reads CASSYIRDRGEQYF. The CDR3 nucleotides read TGTGCCAGCAGTTACATCCGGGACAGGGGCGAGCAGTACTTC.

The rearrangement uses TRBV6-5 and TRBJ1-2; D gene uncertain. Looked up from germline, CDR1 is MNHEY and CDR2 is SVGAGI. Deletions cut 7 bases from V and 1 base from J, with 7 bases between. The CDR3 consists of 12 residues. CDR3 in DNA: TGTGCCAGCACTCCCAGTAACTATGGCTACACCTTC. Translation: CASTPSNYGYTF.

The V and J genes are TRBV27 and TRBJ2-1; 7 nucleotides match TRBD2. With 5 bases clipped from V and 1 base from J, the junction kept 8 bases outside the gene matches. This CDR3 has 16 residues. Germline CDR1 is MNHEY and CDR2 is SMNVEV (reference sequence). The CDR3 protein is CASSPTRRGSYNEQFF. CDR3 DNA sequence: TGTGCCAGCAGTCCCACCCGGCGGGGGTCCTACAATGAGCAGTTCTTC.

The DNA for the CDR3 is TGTGCCAGCAGTACACCGGGACAGGGGAGAGAGCAGTACTTC. Translated, it gives CASSTPGQGREQYF. This chain links TRBV27 with TRBJ2-7; 10 bases line up with TRBD1. Germline lookup yields CDR1 MNHEY and CDR2 SMNVEV (reference sequence). With V trimmed by 5 bases and J by 7 bases, 8 bases remained unmatched. CDR3 length: 14 residues.

V gene TRBV24-1 combines with J gene TRBJ1-1; tentative D call: TRBD1 (6 bases). V shed 3 bases and J shed 1 base, with 14 bases lying between them. The germline V gene has CDR1 KGHDR and CDR2 SFDVKD. The CDR3 length is 16 residues. CDR3 DNA: TGTGCCACCAGTGATCCGACAGGTGCGGAGAACACTGAAGCTTTCTTT. Translation: CATSDPTGAENTEAFF.

The rearrangement joins TRBV5-4 to TRBJ2-3, with 8 bases fitting TRBD2. Germline CDR1 is SGHNT and CDR2 is YYREEE (reference sequence). The CDR3 is 15 residues long. The V segment lost 4 bases and the J segment 1 base; nucleotides outside the gene matches: 5. The CDR3 coding sequence is TGTGCCAGCAGCCGCGGGGGGCGCGGCACAGATACGCAGTATTTT. This codes for CASSRGGRGTDTQYF.

V and J are TRBV3-1 (or the pseudogene TRBV3-2) and TRBJ1-1; TRBD1 might be the D (6 bases). The ends were cut back, 1 base at V and 2 bases at J, with 20 bases in the middle. This CDR3 is 18 amino acids long. From germline, CDR1 is LGHDT and CDR2 YNNKEL (reference sequence). The CDR3 spells CASSQAARGSGGNTEAFF. CDR3 in DNA: TGTGCCAGCAGCCAAGCAGCGAGGGGGAGTGGGGGCAACACTGAAGCTTTCTTT.

The V gene is TRBV5-4, the J gene TRBJ2-5, with 8 bases matching TRBD2. The CDR3 length is 15 residues. V was clipped by 2 bases and J by 5 bases; unmatched bases: 8. Germline V CDR1 and CDR2: SGHNT, YYREEE (reference sequence). CDR3 region: CASSFDGTSYETQYF. The CDR3 DNA is TGTGCCAGCAGCTTCGACGGGACTAGTTACGAGACCCAGTACTTC.

This clone was observed a handful of times. This chain uses TRBV3-1 (or the pseudogene TRBV3-2) with TRBJ1-6, with TRBD1 as a possible D gene (6 bases). Trimming cost V 2 bases and J 4 bases, with 21 bases left between them. There are 19 residues in the CDR3. Germline loops: CDR1 LGHDT, CDR2 YNNKEL (reference sequence). The CDR3 region is CASSQILYRASSYNSPLHF. The CDR3, as DNA: TGTGCCAGCAGCCAAATTCTATACAGGGCCTCGAGTTATAATTCACCCCTCCACTTT.

The chain uses TRBV7-8 and TRBJ2-5; 7 bases map to TRBD2. The V segment lost 2 bases and the J segment 1 base; nucleotides outside the gene matches: 7. The CDR3 contains 16 residues. In germline, CDR1 is SGHVS, CDR2 FQNEAQ. The CDR3 coding sequence is TGTGCCAGCAGCTTATACGGAACTAGCGTCCAAGAGACCCAGTACTTC. It specifies CASSLYGTSVQETQYF.

V is TRBV5-8 and J is TRBJ1-1, with TRBD1 matching 8 bases. Trimming removed 4 bases from V and 6 bases from J; junction bases left unmatched: 8. CDR1 is SGHTS, CDR2 YDEGEE, per germline. The CDR3 is 14 amino acids. CDR3: CASSLGRGRSEAFF. CDR3 DNA: TGTGCCAGCAGCCTTGGCAGGGGGCGGTCTGAAGCTTTCTTT.

The genes are TRBV6-2 or TRBV6-3 and TRBJ2-3; 12 positions agree with TRBD2. Germline V gene sequence: CDR1 MNHEY, CDR2 SVGEGT. J gave up 6 bases and V 6 bases, and 4 bases lay outside the gene matches. The CDR3 has 14 amino acids. The CDR3 spells CASSLGLAGDTQYF. Written as DNA, the CDR3 is TGTGCCAGCAGCCTTGGACTAGCGGGGGATACGCAGTATTTT.

This clone was detected a few times. The chain couples TRBV6-5 to TRBJ2-5; TRBD2 aligns across 9 bases. With 5 bases clipped from V and 3 bases from J, the junction kept 4 bases outside the gene matches. The CDR3 spans 14 residues. Germline V gene lookup returns CDR1 MNHEY and CDR2 SVGAGI. The chain's CDR3 is CASSPRTSEETQYF. The CDR3 nucleotides are TGTGCCAGCAGTCCCCGGACTAGCGAAGAGACCCAGTACTTC.

The genes are TRBV19 and TRBJ2-7, with 7 bases matching TRBD1. The CDR3 sequence is 13 residues long. V lost 4 bases to trimming and J lost 4 bases; unmatched junction nucleotides: 4. Germline CDR1 is LNHDA and CDR2 is SQIVND (reference sequence). CDR3 DNA: TGTGCCAGTAGTACAACAGGGGTGTACGAGCAGTACTTC. Amino acids: CASSTTGVYEQYF.

The gene calls are TRBV10-1 and TRBJ2-7; 9 positions match TRBD1. Trimming at V came to 2 bases and at J to 2 bases, leaving 7 bases not matched to a gene. Germline loops: CDR1 WNHNN, CDR2 SYGVQD (reference sequence). The CDR3 totals 16 residues. The CDR3 sequence: CASSEPRDRAPYEQYF. The CDR3 DNA reads TGCGCCAGCAGTGAGCCCAGGGACAGGGCCCCCTACGAGCAGTACTTC.

The chain uses TRBV6-2 or TRBV6-3 and TRBJ2-1, with 7 nucleotides matching TRBD2. The germline CDR1 and CDR2 sequences are MNHEY and SVGEGT. V gave up 5 bases and J gave up 3 bases; unmatched junction bases: 10. This CDR3 comprises 16 residues. CDR3 sequence reads: CASSPGGGRNYNEQFF. Written as DNA, the CDR3 is TGTGCCAGCAGTCCAGGCGGGGGACGGAACTACAATGAGCAGTTCTTC.

V usage is TRBV7-2 and J usage is TRBJ2-7, with unresolved D. CDR3 length: 14 amino acids. The V end was cut by 0 bases, the J end by 3 bases, with 9 bases between. Germline V gene data show CDR1 as SGHTA and CDR2 as FQGNSA. The CDR3 nucleotides read TGTGCCAGCAGCTTAGCCCTTAACAGCTACGAGCAGTACTTC. Protein sequence: CASSLALNSYEQYF.